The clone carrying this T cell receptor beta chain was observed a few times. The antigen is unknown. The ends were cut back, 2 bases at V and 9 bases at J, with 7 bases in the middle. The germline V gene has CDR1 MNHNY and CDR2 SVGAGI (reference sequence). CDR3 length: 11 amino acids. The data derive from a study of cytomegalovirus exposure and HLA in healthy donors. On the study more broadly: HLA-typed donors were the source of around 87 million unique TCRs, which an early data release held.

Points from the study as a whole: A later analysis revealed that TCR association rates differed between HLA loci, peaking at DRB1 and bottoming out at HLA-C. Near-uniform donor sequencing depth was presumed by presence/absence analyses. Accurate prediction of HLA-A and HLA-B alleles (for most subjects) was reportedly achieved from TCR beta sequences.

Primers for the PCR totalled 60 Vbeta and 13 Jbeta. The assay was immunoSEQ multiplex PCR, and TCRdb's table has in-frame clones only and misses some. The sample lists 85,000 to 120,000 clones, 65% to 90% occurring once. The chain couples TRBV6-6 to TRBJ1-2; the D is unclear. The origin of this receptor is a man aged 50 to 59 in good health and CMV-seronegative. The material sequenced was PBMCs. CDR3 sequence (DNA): TGTGCCAGCAGTTACGCGGGGAGCTACACCTTC. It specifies CASSYAGSYTF.